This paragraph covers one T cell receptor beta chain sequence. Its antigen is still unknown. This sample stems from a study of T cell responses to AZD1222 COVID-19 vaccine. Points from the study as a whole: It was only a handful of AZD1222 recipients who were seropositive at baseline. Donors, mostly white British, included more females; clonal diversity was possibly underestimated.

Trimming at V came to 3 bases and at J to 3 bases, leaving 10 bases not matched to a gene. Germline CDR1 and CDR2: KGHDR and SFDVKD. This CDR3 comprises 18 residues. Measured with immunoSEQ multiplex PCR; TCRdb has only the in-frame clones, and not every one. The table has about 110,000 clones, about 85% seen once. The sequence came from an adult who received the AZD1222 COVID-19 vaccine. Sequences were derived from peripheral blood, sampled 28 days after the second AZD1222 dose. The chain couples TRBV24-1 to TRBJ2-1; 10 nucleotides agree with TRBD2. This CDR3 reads CATSDPRSTSGNYNEQFF. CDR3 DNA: TGTGCCACCAGTGATCCCCGATCCACTAGCGGGAACTACAATGAGCAGTTCTTC.